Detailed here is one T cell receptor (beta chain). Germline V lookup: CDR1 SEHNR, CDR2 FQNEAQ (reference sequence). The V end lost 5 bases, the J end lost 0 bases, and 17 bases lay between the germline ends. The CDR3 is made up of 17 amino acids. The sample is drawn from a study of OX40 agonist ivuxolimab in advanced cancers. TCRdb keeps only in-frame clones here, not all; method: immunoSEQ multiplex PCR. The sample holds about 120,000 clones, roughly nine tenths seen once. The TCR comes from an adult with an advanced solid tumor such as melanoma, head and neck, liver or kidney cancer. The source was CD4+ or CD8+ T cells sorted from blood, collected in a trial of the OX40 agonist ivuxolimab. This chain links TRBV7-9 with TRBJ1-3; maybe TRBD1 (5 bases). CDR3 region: CASSLPGHLRSGNTIYF. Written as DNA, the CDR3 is TGTGCCAGCAGCCTGCCCGGACATCTACGCTCTGGAAACACCATATATTTT.